A selection of T cell receptor beta chains follows, all from one sample in a study of T-cell memory formation after mild COVID-19. TCRdb analysed the 5' RACE reads with MiXCR anew, one entry per CDR3 protein. The data hold some 180,000 distinct CDR3 sequences, with 10% to 15% observed a single time. Sequencing input: PBMCs or a T cell subset sorted from them (not recorded which). Receptors originate from a man aged 18 to 30 who had mild COVID-19 (a few samples of this study predate the infection). Cell type and time point are not known. The CDR3 runs from the conserved cysteine through the conserved F or W. Not all rows give a size; the values are once, few, many and, for expanded clones, a class.

CDR3 | J | size | V
CASSLGAREQFF | TRBJ2-1 | many | TRBV12-3/TRBV12-4
CASSRDSPTWEQYF | TRBJ2-7 | . | TRBV5-1
CASSPEQRSSDNSPLHF | TRBJ1-6 | few | TRBV12-3/TRBV12-4
CASNYAGEGNTGELFF | TRBJ2-2 | few | TRBV11-2
CSGRQGSGNTIYF | TRBJ1-3 | few | TRBV29-1
CSVRRDAGTQYF | TRBJ2-5 | . | TRBV29-1
CASRTGSNYGYTF | TRBJ1-2 | . | TRBV6-5
CASSEQGVGGYTF | TRBJ1-2 | . | TRBV6-1
CASTPSAGLQETQYF | TRBJ2-5 | . | TRBV12-3/TRBV12-4
CASSLLTVHNEQFF | TRBJ2-1 | . | TRBV28
CASSQDPGNYGYTF | TRBJ1-2 | few | TRBV4-1
CASRPHGANEQFF | TRBJ2-1 | . | TRBV4-1
CASREMDRVRGPIYF | TRBJ1-3 | few | TRBV6-6
CASSPRGRGNTGELFF | TRBJ2-2 | many | TRBV12-3/TRBV12-4
CASSPQGAHEAFF | TRBJ1-1 | many | TRBV4-3
CATTVSAGGRELFF | TRBJ2-2 | . | TRBV7-9
CSARRGAANYGYTF | TRBJ1-2 | . | TRBV20-1
CASSLARVSTGELFF | TRBJ2-2 | . | TRBV7-2
CATAGLAQETQYF | TRBJ2-5 | . | TRBV12-3/TRBV12-4
CASSAGRRYEQYF | TRBJ2-7 | few | TRBV2
CASSRLGGGETQYF | TRBJ2-5 | few | TRBV3-1
CASSSGDRGRLAEAFF | TRBJ1-1 | . | TRBV7-2
CASSQGDSTNEKLFF | TRBJ1-4 | . | TRBV6-6
CASSSPTSSAEAFF | TRBJ1-1 | . | TRBV6-2/TRBV6-3
CASSSTGLAGGQGTQYF | TRBJ2-3 | . | TRBV7-8
CSVIQGAVNTEAFF | TRBJ1-1 | . | TRBV29-1